The 9 T cell receptor beta chains listed next were all sequenced from one sample in a study of control samples from healthy donors and cancer patients (dated by TCRdb to 2018 to 2021). Libraries were prepared through the immunoSEQ multiplex PCR assay. TCRdb retrieved this table from immuneACCESS and kept in-frame rearrangements only. Not all clones are present; in checked studies, unresolved V genes account for under half, and no reason is known for the remainder. The table for this sample lists 100,000 to 150,000 clones; roughly 86% of them were counted only once. The ten largest clones add up to about 7.6% of the sample. Sequences were obtained from PBMCs. The source of these receptors is a man aged 50 to 59 with head and neck cancer.

The rearrangement joins TRBV24-1 to TRBJ2-5; 8 positions agree with TRBD1. The CDR3 length is 15 residues. Germline CDR1 is KGHDR and CDR2 is SFDVKD. V shed 2 bases, J shed 1 base, and the junction held 2 bases outside the gene matches. CDR3 protein: CATSDYGTGQETQYF. In DNA, the CDR3 is TGTGCCACCAGTGATTATGGGACAGGCCAAGAGACCCAGTACTTC.

The V and J genes are TRBV5-1 and TRBJ1-1; D is unresolved. CDR3 length: 17 residues. Germline V gene sequence: CDR1 SGHRS, CDR2 YFSETQ. V lost 0 bases to trimming and J lost 0 bases, with 15 bases between them. DNA of the CDR3: TGCGCCAGCAGCTTGGCCGGTTTCGGCCAGTTGAACACTGAAGCTTTCTTT. Residues: CASSLAGFGQLNTEAFF.

This clone came up once. The chain couples TRBV6-2 or TRBV6-3 to TRBJ1-5; D call uncertain. V was pared by 1 base and J by 7 bases, with 11 bases between. The germline CDR1 and CDR2 sequences are MNHEY and SVGEGT. The CDR3 consists of 14 residues. As DNA, the CDR3 is TGTGCCAGCAGTTACTTACAATCCAACCAGCCCCAGCATTTT. Its protein product is CASSYLQSNQPQHF.

This chain uses TRBV24-1 with TRBJ2-3, with D possibly matching TRBD2 (5 bases). Per the germline V gene, CDR1 is KGHDR and CDR2 is SFDVKD. The CDR3 sequence is 13 residues long. The ends were cut back, 3 bases at V and 9 bases at J, with 12 bases in the middle. CDR3 residues: CATSDPSRETQYF. The CDR3 DNA is TGTGCCACCAGTGATCCCTCGAGGGAGACGCAGTATTTT.

The chain recombines TRBV5-1 with TRBJ1-1; tentative D call: TRBD1 (5 bases). The CDR3 is 12 residues long. The V end was cut by 1 base, the J end by 7 bases, with 8 bases between. Germline assignment: CDR1 SGHRS and CDR2 YFSETQ. The CDR3: CASSLSQGEAFF. CDR3 DNA sequence: TGCGCCAGCAGCTTGTCGCAGGGTGAAGCTTTCTTT.

The rearrangement uses TRBV6-5 and TRBJ1-6; a possible D gene is TRBD1 (6 bases). V lost 7 bases and J 13 bases, leaving 11 bases between the germline ends. Germline CDR1 MNHEY, CDR2 SVGAGI. The CDR3 has 11 amino acids. The CDR3 bases are TGTGCCAGCACCAATCAGGGGCCCCTCCACTTT. This gives the protein CASTNQGPLHF.

V gene TRBV7-2 combines with J gene TRBJ2-7; 8 bases match TRBD2. This CDR3 spans 15 amino acids. Losses at the gene ends were 5 bases for V and 4 bases for J; bases not matched to a gene: 10. Germline V gene data show CDR1 as SGHTA and CDR2 as FQGNSA. The DNA for the CDR3 is TGTGCCAGCAGCCCATCGGGTCCTAGCGGGTACGAGCAGTACTTC. This codes for CASSPSGPSGYEQYF.

CDR3 loop: CASSQVGAMNEKLFF. CDR3 nucleotide sequence: TGTGCCAGCAGCCAAGTAGGGGCCATGAATGAAAAACTGTTTTTT. The V gene is TRBV3-1 (or the pseudogene TRBV3-2), the J gene TRBJ1-4; D perhaps matches TRBD1 (5 bases). From germline, CDR1 is LGHDT and CDR2 YNNKEL (reference sequence). V lost 1 base, J lost 5 bases, and 11 bases lay in between. The CDR3 contains 15 residues.

The rearrangement uses TRBV9 and TRBJ1-1; D is possibly TRBD1 (6 bases). Germline CDR1 reads SGDLS; CDR2 reads YYNGEE. The germline V and J ends were trimmed by 4 bases and 1 base, with 11 bases remaining between them. CDR3 size: 14 residues. The CDR3 DNA reads TGTGCCAGCAGCACCACGACAGGGAACACTGAAGCTTTCTTT. Translated: CASSTTTGNTEAFF.